One and the same sample provided the 21 T cell receptor beta chains below, sequenced in a study of blood T cell repertoires in COVID-19. Clones were sequenced by immunoSEQ multiplex PCR, and TCRdb holds only the in-frame ones, with some missing. The sample consists of more than 150,000 clones, about nine tenths of them appearing once. Sequencing input: peripheral blood. These receptors were collected from a middle-aged man with acute or convalescent COVID-19.

V gene TRBV10-2 combines with J gene TRBJ2-6; TRBD1 aligns across 7 bases. V was pared by 9 bases and J by 4 bases, with 9 bases of the junction left unmatched. Germline CDR1 is WSHSY and CDR2 is SAAADI. The CDR3 is 15 residues long. The CDR3 loop is CASTTGSAGANVLTF. The CDR3 DNA reads as TGCGCCAGTACGACAGGGTCGGCCGGGGCCAACGTCCTGACTTTC.

Here the CDR3 reads CASSLSPDTPLHF. As DNA, the CDR3 is TGTGCCAGCAGCTTGTCCCCCGACACACCCCTCCACTTT. V usage is TRBV11-3 and J usage is TRBJ1-6; no firm D call. CDR3 length: 13 residues. V dropped 3 bases and J dropped 11 bases, with 11 bases sitting between them. Germline CDR1 reads SGHNT; CDR2 reads YENEEA. Complete variable domain (other parts from reference TRBV11-3 and TRBJ1-6): EAGVVQSPRYKIIEKKQPVAFWCNPISGHNTLYWYLQNLGQGPELLIRYENEEAVDDSQLPKDRFSAERLKGVDSTLKIQPAELGDSAVYLCASSLSPDTPLHFGNGTRLTVT.

The genes are TRBV20-1 and TRBJ1-6; D uncertain. The V end lost 3 bases, the J end lost 1 base, and 16 bases lay between the germline ends. Germline V gives CDR1 DFQATT, CDR2 SNEGSKA (reference sequence). The CDR3 totals 17 residues. CDR3 DNA: TGCAGTGCTAGTGCTCATGGCCCTCTTTCCTATAATTCACCCCTCCACTTT. It codes for CSASAHGPLSYNSPLHF.

CDR3 coding DNA: TGTGCCGCGGGCGCTTCCACAGATACGCAGTATTTT. Its translation: CAAGASTDTQYF. The chain has TRBV27 and TRBJ2-3, with D perhaps matching TRBD2 (5 bases). The CDR3 extends over 12 amino acids. Trimming took off 11 bases at V and 2 bases at J, with 11 bases between the two ends. Germline assignment: CDR1 MNHEY and CDR2 SMNVEV (reference sequence).

CDR3 in amino acids: CASSYFGQGEYNEQFF. CDR3 DNA sequence: TGTGCCAGCAGTTACTTCGGACAGGGCGAGTACAATGAGCAGTTCTTC. V and J are TRBV6-2 or TRBV6-3 and TRBJ2-1, with TRBD1 matching over 8 bases. The CDR3 length is 16 residues. V lost 1 base to trimming and J lost 4 bases; unmatched junction nucleotides: 6. The germline V gene encodes CDR1 MNHEY and CDR2 SVGEGT.

The chain combines TRBV2 with TRBJ2-3; 7 bases line up with TRBD1. CDR1 and CDR2 from the germline V gene are SNHLY and FYNNEI. V lost 8 bases and J lost 0; bases outside the gene matches: 8. The CDR3 contains 15 residues. CDR3 protein: CASHRGSTSTDTQYF. The CDR3, as DNA: TGTGCCAGCCACAGGGGCTCAACTAGCACAGATACGCAGTATTTT. The full variable domain, in which reference TRBV2 and TRBJ2-3 provide the parts outside the CDR3, is EPEVTQTPSHQVTQMGQEVILRCVPISNHLYFYWYRQILGQKVEFLVSFYNNEISEKSEIFDDQFSVERPDGSNFTLKIRSTKLEDSAMYFCASHRGSTSTDTQYFGPGTRLTVL.

V and J are TRBV6-5 and TRBJ2-5, with 7 bases matching TRBD2. Germline lookup yields CDR1 MNHEY and CDR2 SVGAGI. V lost 6 bases and J lost 1; bases outside the gene matches: 8. CDR3 length: 15 amino acids. The CDR3 sequence is CASRGDYEGQETQYF. In DNA, the CDR3 is TGTGCCAGCAGGGGGGACTATGAGGGCCAAGAGACCCAGTACTTC.

This clone was seen once. The V call is TRBV27, the J call TRBJ1-2; no reliable D call. Trimming removed 3 bases at V and 4 bases at J, with 9 bases between. From germline, CDR1 is MNHEY and CDR2 SMNVEV (reference sequence). The CDR3 length is 13 residues. CDR3 DNA sequence: TGTGCCAGCAGTTTTTACAGTTCCTATGGCTACACCTTC. Protein product: CASSFYSSYGYTF.

The sample holds one count of this clone. This chain joins TRBV18 and TRBJ1-5, with 9 bases lining up with TRBD1. Germline assignment: CDR1 KGHSH and CDR2 LQKENI. The CDR3 length is 16 residues. Trimming took 3 bases from V and 4 from J; bases not matched to a gene: 7. The CDR3 spells CASSPTGGLLNQPQHF. The DNA for the CDR3 is TGTGCCAGCTCACCGACAGGGGGGCTACTTAATCAGCCCCAGCATTTT.

This clone showed up just once. This chain joins TRBV4-1 and TRBJ2-1; tentatively, D is TRBD1 (5 bases). The CDR3 extends over 15 amino acids. CDR1 is MGHRA and CDR2 is YSYEKL in the germline V gene. The ends were cut back, 0 bases at V and 9 bases at J, with 15 bases in the middle. The CDR3 here is CASSQEVQVTSEQFF. DNA for the CDR3: TGCGCCAGCAGCCAAGAAGTACAGGTAACATCTGAGCAGTTCTTC.

The chain carries TRBV5-1 and TRBJ2-3; 8 bases line up with TRBD2. V was clipped by 0 bases and J by 5 bases; unmatched bases: 5. Germline V gives CDR1 SGHRS, CDR2 YFSETQ. The CDR3 loop spans 15 amino acids. The CDR3 nucleotides read TGCGCCAGCAGCTTGGTCGGGGGGGGCCAAGATACGCAGTATTTT. The encoded protein is CASSLVGGGQDTQYF.

This clone is a singleton in its sample. V is TRBV6-1 and J is TRBJ2-3; a possible D gene is TRBD1 (6 bases). Trimming removed 3 bases at V and 7 bases at J, with 8 bases between. The CDR3 is made up of 12 amino acids. Germline V gene data show CDR1 as MNHNS and CDR2 as SASEGT. CDR3 coding DNA: TGTGCCAGCAGTGATGGGACATATACGCAGTATTTT. Translated, it gives CASSDGTYTQYF.

The chain carries TRBV6-1 and TRBJ1-5; 8 nucleotides align to TRBD1. J gave up 7 bases and V 1 base, and 9 bases lay outside the gene matches. The germline V gene encodes CDR1 MNHNS and CDR2 SASEGT. The CDR3 is made up of 16 amino acids. The CDR3: CASSEEAGGGRQPQHF. The CDR3 nucleotides are TGTGCCAGCAGTGAAGAAGCAGGGGGCGGACGACAGCCCCAGCATTTT.

The rearrangement links TRBV19 to TRBJ1-3; D is unclear. Trimming left V 9 bases short and J 4 bases short, with 22 bases between. Germline lookup yields CDR1 LNHDA and CDR2 SQIVND (reference sequence). CDR3 length equals 16 residues. This CDR3 reads CASRTPRGVPGNTIYF. The CDR3 coding sequence is TGTGCCAGCAGAACGCCCAGAGGAGTGCCCGGAAACACCATATATTTT.

The chain links TRBV18 to TRBJ1-1; 9 bases align to TRBD1. Per germline, CDR1 KGHSH and CDR2 LQKENI. CDR3 size: 15 residues. Germline trimming cut 3 bases from V and 6 bases from J; bases unmatched to any gene: 8. The CDR3 DNA sequence: TGTGCCAGCTCACCTTCTAAACAGGGGGCAGCTGAAGCTTTCTTT. This encodes CASSPSKQGAAEAFF.

V gene TRBV14 combines with J gene TRBJ1-1; TRBD1 matches 7 bases. The CDR3 contains 16 residues. The germline CDR1 and CDR2 sequences are SGHDN and FVKESK. The V and J ends lost 2 bases and 0 bases, in that order; junction bases with no gene match: 6. CDR3 coding DNA: TGTGCCAGCAGCCAAAGACAGGGTAACATGAACACTGAAGCTTTCTTT. This gives the protein CASSQRQGNMNTEAFF.

The chain couples TRBV28 to TRBJ1-3; D is perhaps TRBD1 (5 bases). Trimming pared 4 bases from V and 11 bases from J, leaving 15 bases between. The CDR3 runs 13 residues. The germline gives CDR1 MDHEN, CDR2 SYDVKM. This CDR3 is CASSWQGKLAIYF. The CDR3 DNA is TGTGCCAGCAGTTGGCAGGGAAAATTGGCCATATATTTT. Together with reference TRBV28 and TRBJ1-3, the CDR3 gives the full variable domain: DVKVTQSSRYLVKRTGEKVFLECVQDMDHENMFWYRQDPGLGLRLIYFSYDVKMKEKGDIPEGYSVSREKKERFSLILESASTNQTSMYLCASSWQGKLAIYFGEGSWLTVV.

This clone occurred once. This chain joins TRBV9 and TRBJ2-3, with a weak D call TRBD1 (5 bases). V dropped 3 bases and J dropped 3 bases, with 17 bases sitting between them. Germline CDR1 and CDR2: SGDLS and YYNGEE. CDR3 size: 16 residues. The CDR3, as DNA: TGTGCCAGCAGCGCCCAAAGGGGTGGCCGGACAGATACGCAGTATTTT. Its translation is CASSAQRGGRTDTQYF.

The chain links TRBV7-2 to TRBJ2-1, with D possibly matching TRBD2 (6 bases). Germline V CDR1 and CDR2: SGHTA, FQGNSA. The CDR3 extends over 16 amino acids. V lost 5 bases to trimming and J lost 4 bases, with 18 bases between them. CDR3 region: CASSVSSAGGYNEQFF. The CDR3 DNA follows: TGTGCCAGCAGCGTATCTAGCGCCGGGGGTTACAATGAGCAGTTCTTC.

This clone was seen a single time. This sequence joins TRBV5-1 and TRBJ2-5, with TRBD2 matching over 11 bases. This CDR3 has 17 amino acids. Germline V lookup: CDR1 SGHRS, CDR2 YFSETQ. The V segment lost 0 bases and the J segment 5 bases; nucleotides outside the gene matches: 9. CDR3 sequence (DNA): TGCGCCAGCAGCTTGGCGACACTAGCGGGGGCGGGGGAGACCCAGTACTTC. It yields the protein CASSLATLAGAGETQYF. The full variable domain, rest sourced from reference TRBV5-1 and TRBJ2-5, is KAGVTQTPRYLIKTRGQQVTLSCSPISGHRSVSWYQQTPGQGLQFLFEYFSETQRNKGNFPGRFSGRQFSNSRSEMNVSTLELGDSALYLCASSLATLAGAGETQYFGPGTRLLVL.

A single count supports this clone. V usage is TRBV9 and J usage is TRBJ1-1; D may be TRBD1 (5 bases). V was cut by 2 bases and J by 6 bases, with 11 bases left in between. This CDR3 comprises 13 residues. Germline V gene sequence: CDR1 SGDLS, CDR2 YYNGEE. The CDR3 loop reads CASSVRGEAEAFF. The DNA of the CDR3 is TGTGCCAGCAGCGTTAGAGGGGAGGCTGAAGCTTTCTTT.